This T cell receptor (beta chain) was obtained from a study of vaccination and CD4 T cells after COVID-19. Background on the study: Controls used CEFX viral epitopes (positive), HIV-1 Nef peptides (negative), or no peptide.

The Oncomine TCR Beta short-read assay was applied to DNA of cultured CD4+ T cells. TCRdb ran MiXCR on the PCR reads and lists one entry per CDR3 protein. Of around 20,000 distinct CDR3 sequences listed, roughly three fifths are singletons. To note about this clonotype: Its antigen remains unknown.

Treatment defined: roughly 10-day PBMC culture with coronavirus spike peptide pools or control peptides (ViraFEST assay). V was clipped by 3 bases and J by 5 bases; unmatched bases: 10. CDR3 length: 15 residues. Germline values: CDR1 DFQATT, CDR2 SNEGSKA (reference sequence). The clonotype comes from a human donor who received a COVID-19 vaccine. J is TRBJ1-5 and V is TRBV20-1; 7 nucleotides align to TRBD1. This material consisted of CD4+ T cells from blood, cultured in vitro, taken after SARS-CoV-2 vaccination. This CDR3 is CSASPGEGADQPQHF. In DNA form, the CDR3 reads TGCAGTGCTAGCCCCGGTGAGGGGGCAGATCAGCCCCAGCATTTT.